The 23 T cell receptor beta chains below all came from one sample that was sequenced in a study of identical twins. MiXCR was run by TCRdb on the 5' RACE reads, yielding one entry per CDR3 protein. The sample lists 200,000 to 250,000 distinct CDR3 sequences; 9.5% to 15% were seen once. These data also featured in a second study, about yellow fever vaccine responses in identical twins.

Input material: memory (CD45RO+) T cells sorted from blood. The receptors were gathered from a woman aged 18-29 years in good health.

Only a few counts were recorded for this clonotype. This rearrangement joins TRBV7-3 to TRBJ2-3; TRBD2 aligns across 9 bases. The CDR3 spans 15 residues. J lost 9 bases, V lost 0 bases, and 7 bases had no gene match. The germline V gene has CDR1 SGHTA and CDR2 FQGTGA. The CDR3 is CASSLTRGGGQTQYF. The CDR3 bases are TGTGCCAGCAGCTTAACGCGGGGGGGCGGGCAGACGCAGTATTTT. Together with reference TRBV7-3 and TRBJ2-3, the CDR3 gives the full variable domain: GAGVSQTPSNKVTEKGKYVELRCDPISGHTALYWYRQSLGQGPEFLIYFQGTGAADDSGLPNDRFFAVRPEGSVSTLKIQRTERGDSAVYLCASSLTRGGGQTQYFGPGTRLTVL.

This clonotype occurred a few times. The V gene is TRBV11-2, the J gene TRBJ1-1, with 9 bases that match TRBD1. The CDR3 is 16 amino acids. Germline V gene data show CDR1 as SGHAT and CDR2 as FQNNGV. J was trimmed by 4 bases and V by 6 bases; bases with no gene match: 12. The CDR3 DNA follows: TGTGCCAGCAGGTACACAGGGGGCAGGGGAGGCACTGAAGCTTTCTTT. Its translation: CASRYTGGRGGTEAFF. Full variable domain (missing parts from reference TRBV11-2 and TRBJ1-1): EAGVAQSPRYKIIEKRQSVAFWCNPISGHATLYWYQQILGQGPKLLIQFQNNGVVDDSQLPKDRFSAERLKGVDSTLKIQPAKLEDSAVYLCASRYTGGRGGTEAFFGQGTRLTVV.

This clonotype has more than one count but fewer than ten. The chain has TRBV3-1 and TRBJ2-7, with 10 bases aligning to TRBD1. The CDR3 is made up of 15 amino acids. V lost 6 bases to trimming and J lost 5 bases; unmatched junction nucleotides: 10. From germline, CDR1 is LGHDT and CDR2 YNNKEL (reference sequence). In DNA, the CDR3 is TGTGCCAGCAGTCGACAGGGGGCCAGTAATGACGAGCAGTACTTC. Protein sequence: CASSRQGASNDEQYF.

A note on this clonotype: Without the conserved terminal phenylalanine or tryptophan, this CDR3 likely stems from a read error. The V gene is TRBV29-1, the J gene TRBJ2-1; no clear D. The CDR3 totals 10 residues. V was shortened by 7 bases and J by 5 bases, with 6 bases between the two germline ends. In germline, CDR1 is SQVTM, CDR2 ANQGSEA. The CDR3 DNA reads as TGCAGCGGTGCAAACAATGAGCAGTTCTTA. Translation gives CSGANNEQFL.

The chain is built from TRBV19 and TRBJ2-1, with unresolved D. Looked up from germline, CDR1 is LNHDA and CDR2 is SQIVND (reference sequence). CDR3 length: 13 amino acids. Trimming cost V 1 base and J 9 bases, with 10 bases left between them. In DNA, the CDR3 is TGTGCCAGTAGTATAGTTAGGTATGGTGAGCAGTTCTTC. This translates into CASSIVRYGEQFF.

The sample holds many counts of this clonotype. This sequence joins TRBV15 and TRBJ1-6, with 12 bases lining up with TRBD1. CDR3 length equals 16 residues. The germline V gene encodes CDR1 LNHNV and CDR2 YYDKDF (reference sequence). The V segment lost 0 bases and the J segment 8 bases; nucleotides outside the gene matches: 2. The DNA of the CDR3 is TGTGCCACCAGCAGAGATGGGACAGGGGGCTATTCACCCCTCCACTTT. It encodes CATSRDGTGGYSPLHF.

CDR3 DNA sequence: TGTGCCAGCAGCTTAAGCAGGGCCTACACCGGGGAGCTGTTTTTT. Translated: CASSLSRAYTGELFF. This sequence joins TRBV5-6 and TRBJ2-2; D possibly corresponds to TRBD1 (5 bases). The V gene lost 2 bases and the J gene lost 3 bases, with 11 bases spanning the gap. There are 15 residues in the CDR3. Germline-derived CDR1 and CDR2 are SGHDT and YYEEEE.

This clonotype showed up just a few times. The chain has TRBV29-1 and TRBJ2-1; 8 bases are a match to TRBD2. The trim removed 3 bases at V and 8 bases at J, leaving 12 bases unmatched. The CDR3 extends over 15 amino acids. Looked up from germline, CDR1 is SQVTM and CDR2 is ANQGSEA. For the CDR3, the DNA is TGCAGCGTTGACCTAAGGAGGACTAGCAAGTATGAGCAGTTCTTC. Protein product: CSVDLRRTSKYEQFF.

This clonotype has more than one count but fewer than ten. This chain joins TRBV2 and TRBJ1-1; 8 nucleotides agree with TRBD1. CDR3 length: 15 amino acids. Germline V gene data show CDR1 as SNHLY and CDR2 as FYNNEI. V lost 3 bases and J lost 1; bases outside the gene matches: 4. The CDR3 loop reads CASSDVGQGNTEAFF. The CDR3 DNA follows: TGTGCCAGCAGTGACGTCGGACAGGGGAACACTGAAGCTTTCTTT.

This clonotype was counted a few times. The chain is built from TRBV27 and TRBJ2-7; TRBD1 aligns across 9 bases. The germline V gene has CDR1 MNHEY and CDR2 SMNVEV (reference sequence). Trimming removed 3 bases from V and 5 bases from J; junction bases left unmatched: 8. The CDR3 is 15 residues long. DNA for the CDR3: TGTGCCAGCAGTTTGCACCGGGACAGGGTGGACGAGCAGTACTTC. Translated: CASSLHRDRVDEQYF.

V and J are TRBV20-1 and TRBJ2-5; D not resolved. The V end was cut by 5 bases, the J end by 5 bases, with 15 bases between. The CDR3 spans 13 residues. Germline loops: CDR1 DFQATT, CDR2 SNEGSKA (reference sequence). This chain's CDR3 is CSAPASLGETQYF. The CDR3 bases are TGCAGTGCTCCGGCATCCCTAGGGGAGACCCAGTACTTC.

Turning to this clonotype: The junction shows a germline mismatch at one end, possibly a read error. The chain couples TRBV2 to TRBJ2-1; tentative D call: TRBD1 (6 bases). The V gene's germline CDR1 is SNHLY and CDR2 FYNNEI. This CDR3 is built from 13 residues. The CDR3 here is CGSSEQGGGVQFF. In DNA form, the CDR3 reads TGTGGCAGCAGTGAACAGGGCGGTGGGGTGCAGTTCTTC.

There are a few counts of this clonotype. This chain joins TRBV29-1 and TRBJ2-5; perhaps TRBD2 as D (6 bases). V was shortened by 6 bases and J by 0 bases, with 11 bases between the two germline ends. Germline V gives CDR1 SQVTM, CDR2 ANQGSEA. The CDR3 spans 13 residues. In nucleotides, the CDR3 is TGCAGCGTGGGGACTTTGTACCAAGAGACCCAGTACTTC. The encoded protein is CSVGTLYQETQYF. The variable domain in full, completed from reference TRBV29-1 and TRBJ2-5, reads SAVISQKPSRDICQRGTSLTIQCQVDSQVTMMFWYRQQPGQSLTLIATANQGSEATYESGFVIDKFPISRPNLTFSTLTVSNMSPEDSSIYLCSVGTLYQETQYFGPGTRLLVL.

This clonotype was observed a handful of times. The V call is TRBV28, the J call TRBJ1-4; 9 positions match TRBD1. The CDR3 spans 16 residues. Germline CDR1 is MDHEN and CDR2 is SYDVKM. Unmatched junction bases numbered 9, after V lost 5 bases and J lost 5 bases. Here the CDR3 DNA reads TGTGCCAGCAGTCCTACAAGGGACAGGGACAATGAAAAACTGTTTTTT. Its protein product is CASSPTRDRDNEKLFF.

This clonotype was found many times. For the CDR3, the DNA is TGTGCCAGCAGCTCACGGGACGACCCGGCCTACAATGAGCAGTTCTTC. Translated, it gives CASSSRDDPAYNEQFF. The rearrangement joins TRBV7-9 to TRBJ2-1; D may correspond to TRBD1 or TRBD2 (5 bases each). Trimming left V 4 bases short and J 2 bases short, with 15 bases between. Germline values: CDR1 SEHNR, CDR2 FQNEAQ (reference sequence). CDR3 length equals 16 residues.

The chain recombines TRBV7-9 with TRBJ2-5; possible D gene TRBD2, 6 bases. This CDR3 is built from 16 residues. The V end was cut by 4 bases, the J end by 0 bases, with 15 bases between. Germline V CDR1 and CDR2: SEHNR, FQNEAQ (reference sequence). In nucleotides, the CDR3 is TGTGCCAGCAGCTCTACGACTAGGGAGTACCAAGAGACCCAGTACTTC. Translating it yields CASSSTTREYQETQYF.

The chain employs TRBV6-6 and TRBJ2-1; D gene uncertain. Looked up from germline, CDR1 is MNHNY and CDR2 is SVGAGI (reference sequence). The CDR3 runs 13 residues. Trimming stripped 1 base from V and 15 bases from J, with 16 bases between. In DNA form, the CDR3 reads TGTGCCAGCAGTTACTTCGCCCAATCCGCTAGGTTCTTC. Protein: CASSYFAQSARFF.

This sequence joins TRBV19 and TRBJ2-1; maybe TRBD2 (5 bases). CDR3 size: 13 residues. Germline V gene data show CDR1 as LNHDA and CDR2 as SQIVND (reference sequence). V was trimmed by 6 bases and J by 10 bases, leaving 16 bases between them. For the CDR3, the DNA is TGTGCCAGTAGCCCCTCTGTACTAGGGGAGCAGTTCTTC. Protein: CASSPSVLGEQFF.

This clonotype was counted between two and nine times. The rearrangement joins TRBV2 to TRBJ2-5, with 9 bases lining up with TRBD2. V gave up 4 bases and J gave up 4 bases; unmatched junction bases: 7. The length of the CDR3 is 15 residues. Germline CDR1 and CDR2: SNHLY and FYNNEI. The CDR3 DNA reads TGTGCCAGCAGTGGGGCTAGCGGGATTCGAGAGACCCAGTACTTC. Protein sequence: CASSGASGIRETQYF.

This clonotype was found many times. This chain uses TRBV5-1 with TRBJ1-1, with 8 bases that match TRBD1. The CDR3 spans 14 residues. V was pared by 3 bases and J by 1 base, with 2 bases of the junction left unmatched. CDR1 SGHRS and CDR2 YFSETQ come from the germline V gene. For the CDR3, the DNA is TGCGCCAGCAGCTACAGGGGGGGGAACACTGAAGCTTTCTTT. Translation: CASSYRGGNTEAFF.

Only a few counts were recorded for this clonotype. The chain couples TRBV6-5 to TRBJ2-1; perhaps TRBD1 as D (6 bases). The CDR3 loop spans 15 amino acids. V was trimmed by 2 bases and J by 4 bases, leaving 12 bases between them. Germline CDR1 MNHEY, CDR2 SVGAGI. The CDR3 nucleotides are TGTGCCAGCAGTTACGGCCAGGGGATATACAATGAGCAGTTCTTC. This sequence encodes CASSYGQGIYNEQFF.

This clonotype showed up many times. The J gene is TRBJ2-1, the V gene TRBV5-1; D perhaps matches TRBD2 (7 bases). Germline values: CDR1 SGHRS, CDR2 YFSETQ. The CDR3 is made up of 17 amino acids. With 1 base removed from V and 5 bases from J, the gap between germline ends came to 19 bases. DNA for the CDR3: TGCGCCAGCAGCTTGCCCGTGATGGCGGGGGCGGACAATGAGCAGTTCTTC. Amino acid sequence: CASSLPVMAGADNEQFF.

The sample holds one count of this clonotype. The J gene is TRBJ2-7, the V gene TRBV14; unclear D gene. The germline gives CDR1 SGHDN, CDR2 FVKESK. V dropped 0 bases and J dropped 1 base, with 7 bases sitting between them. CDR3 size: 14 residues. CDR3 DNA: TGTGCCAGCAGCCAAGACTCCAAATCCTACGAGCAGTACTTC. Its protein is CASSQDSKSYEQYF.